This T cell receptor beta chain was identified during a study of blood T cell repertoires in COVID-19. Data came from immunoSEQ multiplex PCR; TCRdb stores just in-frame clones and leaves some out. The sample carries 150,000 to 180,000 clones, roughly four fifths recorded once. The CDR3 runs 14 residues. Germline V lookup: CDR1 MNHEY, CDR2 SMNVEV (reference sequence). Trimming cost V 7 bases and J 5 bases, with 14 bases left between them. Patients in Seattle were enrolled during active infection, then followed longitudinally. This chain uses TRBV27 with TRBJ2-2; no firm D call. Sequencing used peripheral blood. The origin of this receptor is an older woman with COVID-19, enrolled during active disease. The CDR3 sequence is CASTDRFRTGELFF. The CDR3, as DNA: TGTGCCAGCACAGACCGATTCAGGACCGGGGAGCTGTTTTTT.